The 30 T cell receptor beta chains presented below share a single source sample, sequenced in a study of T-cell memory formation after mild COVID-19. TCRdb called the 5' RACE reads again in MiXCR, with one record for every CDR3 protein. The data contain 300,000 or so distinct CDR3 sequences, about 15% of them singletons. What was sequenced was PBMCs or a T cell subset sorted from them (not recorded which). These receptor sequences come from a man aged 18 to 35 who had mild COVID-19 (a few samples of this study predate the infection). Cell type and time point are not known.

The chain is built from TRBV10-2 and TRBJ1-6, with 9 bases that match TRBD1. This CDR3 is built from 15 residues. Germline assignment: CDR1 WSHSY and CDR2 SAAADI. V lost 6 bases to trimming and J lost 7 bases; unmatched junction nucleotides: 7. The CDR3: CASSGQGTTNSPLHF. As DNA, the CDR3 is TGCGCCAGCAGCGGACAGGGGACTACGAATTCACCCCTCCACTTT.

Only a few counts were recorded for this clonotype. The chain employs TRBV28 and TRBJ2-7, with a tentative D call TRBD2 (5 bases). The CDR3 has 16 amino acids. The germline V and J ends were trimmed by 6 bases and 0 bases, with 18 bases remaining between them. CDR1 is MDHEN, CDR2 SYDVKM, per germline. The CDR3, as DNA: TGTGCCAGCAGAGCTACCTGGACGGGGAGCTCCTACGAGCAGTACGTC. The encoded protein is CASRATWTGSSYEQYV.

This clonotype was seen a few times. V and J are TRBV4-3 and TRBJ1-1; maybe TRBD1 (6 bases). The CDR3 loop spans 15 amino acids. The V gene lost 1 base and the J gene lost 0 bases, with 9 bases spanning the gap. CDR1 and CDR2 from the germline V gene are LGHNA and YSLEER. Here the CDR3 DNA reads TGCGCCAGCAGCCAAGGAGGGGGGATGAACACTGAAGCTTTCTTT. This translates into CASSQGGGMNTEAFF.

V usage is TRBV7-2 and J usage is TRBJ1-5; D uncertain. Germline values: CDR1 SGHTA, CDR2 FQGNSA. Trimming took 5 bases from V and 4 from J, leaving 12 bases between them. The CDR3 is 14 residues long. As DNA, the CDR3 is TGTGCCAGCAGCGGCCTCGGGATAAATCAGCCCCAGCATTTT. Its translation is CASSGLGINQPQHF.

The chain carries TRBV6-5 and TRBJ2-1; the D gene is possibly TRBD2 (6 bases). The CDR3 has 12 amino acids. V shed 7 bases and J shed 8 bases, with 12 bases lying between them. Germline V gene lookup returns CDR1 MNHEY and CDR2 SVGAGI. The CDR3 sequence: CASTGSGDEQFF. For the CDR3, the DNA is TGTGCCAGCACGGGCTCGGGGGATGAGCAGTTCTTC.

This sequence joins TRBV6-1 and TRBJ2-7; possibly TRBD2 for D (6 bases). CDR1 is MNHNS, CDR2 SASEGT, per germline. Between the trimmed V and J ends, which lost 0 bases and 4 bases, there was a span of 7 bases. CDR3 length: 13 amino acids. The CDR3 loop is CASSEAAGYEQYV. CDR3 DNA: TGTGCCAGCAGTGAAGCCGCGGGGTACGAGCAGTACGTC.

In its sample, this clonotype was seen once. This rearrangement joins TRBV7-2 to TRBJ2-2, with 10 bases matching TRBD2. With 3 bases clipped from V and 4 bases from J, the junction kept 11 bases outside the gene matches. The CDR3 sequence is 18 residues long. The germline V gene encodes CDR1 SGHTA and CDR2 FQGNSA. In DNA, the CDR3 is TGTGCCAGCAGCTTCAACAGGGGACTAGCGCGTCGCACCGGGGAGCTGTTTTTT. The encoded protein is CASSFNRGLARRTGELFF. Drawing the rest from reference TRBV7-2 and TRBJ2-2, the complete variable domain is GAGVSQSPSNKVTEKGKDVELRCDPISGHTALYWYRQSLGQGLEFLIYFQGNSAPDKSGLPSDRFSAERTGGSVSTLTIQRTQQEDSAVYLCASSFNRGLARRTGELFFGEGSRLTVL.

V and J are TRBV6-1 and TRBJ2-3; D ambiguous. V was shortened by 2 bases and J by 5 bases, with 5 bases between the two germline ends. There are 12 residues in the CDR3. Germline V gene lookup returns CDR1 MNHNS and CDR2 SASEGT. CDR3 in DNA: TGTGCCAGCAGTGAATTAGTAGATACGCAGTATTTT. Translated, it gives CASSELVDTQYF.

This clonotype was observed a few times. The chain recombines TRBV7-2 with TRBJ2-3; 8 bases line up with TRBD1. With 2 bases clipped from V and 1 base from J, the junction kept 2 bases outside the gene matches. This CDR3 has 15 amino acids. Germline V gene lookup returns CDR1 SGHTA and CDR2 FQGNSA. As DNA, the CDR3 is TGTGCCAGCAGCTTACTGGACAGGGGCACAGATACGCAGTATTTT. Its protein product is CASSLLDRGTDTQYF.

The chain carries TRBV9 and TRBJ2-5; 8 nucleotides line up with TRBD1. CDR1 is SGDLS and CDR2 is YYNGEE in the germline V gene. With 1 base clipped from V and 10 bases from J, the junction kept 6 bases outside the gene matches. The CDR3 has 13 residues. As DNA, the CDR3 is TGTGCCAGCAGCGTAAAGAGTGGGACAGGCCAGTACTTC. Its translation is CASSVKSGTGQYF.

V is TRBV5-1 and J is TRBJ1-1, with no clear D. The CDR3 is made up of 14 amino acids. V gave up 2 bases and J gave up 7 bases, with 15 bases separating them. Per germline, CDR1 SGHRS and CDR2 YFSETQ. Written as DNA, the CDR3 is TGCGCCAGCAGCTTCCTTAGGGCGGATAGTGAAGCTTTCTTT. Translation gives CASSFLRADSEAFF.

The rearrangement links TRBV6-5 to TRBJ2-3; a possible D gene is TRBD1 (6 bases). The length of the CDR3 is 17 residues. Germline V gene sequence: CDR1 MNHEY, CDR2 SVGAGI. The V and J ends lost 0 bases and 2 bases respectively, with 15 bases between them. DNA of the CDR3: TGTGCCAGCAGTTACTCGGAGGCAGGGGCGGACACAGATACGCAGTATTTT. Its translation: CASSYSEAGADTDTQYF.

The chain combines TRBV20-1 with TRBJ2-5, with 11 bases identical to TRBD1. The CDR3 length is 14 residues. Per germline, CDR1 DFQATT and CDR2 SNEGSKA (reference sequence). V lost 0 bases, J lost 4 bases, and 1 base stayed unmatched. The CDR3 DNA sequence: TGCAGTGCTAGAGAAGGACAGGGGGCAGAGACCCAGTACTTC. As protein: CSAREGQGAETQYF.

The chain uses TRBV27 and TRBJ1-6; 10 positions match TRBD1. The germline CDR1 and CDR2 sequences are MNHEY and SMNVEV (reference sequence). The CDR3 runs to 18 residues. With 6 bases clipped from V and 9 bases from J, the junction kept 17 bases outside the gene matches. Here the CDR3 DNA reads TGTGCCAGCAGCCTTGAGCCCGGGACAGGGGCCCTGGGTTCACCCCTCCACTTT. Amino acids: CASSLEPGTGALGSPLHF.

This chain joins TRBV4-1 and TRBJ2-7; 11 nucleotides agree with TRBD2. This CDR3 has 17 amino acids. J was trimmed by 4 bases and V by 1 base; bases with no gene match: 9. CDR1 MGHRA and CDR2 YSYEKL come from the germline V gene. For the CDR3, the DNA is TGCGCCAGCAGCCAAGCCTCACCCTTAGCGGGGGGGTACGAGCAGTACTTC. It translates to CASSQASPLAGGYEQYF.

The chain links TRBV10-2 to TRBJ1-3; 8 bases agree with TRBD1. V dropped 6 bases and J dropped 4; count of bases not matched to a gene: 8. CDR3 length: 15 amino acids. Germline assignment: CDR1 WSHSY and CDR2 SAAADI. As DNA, the CDR3 is TGCGCCAGCAGCCCTGCTTGGACAGGGGGAAACACCATATATTTT. Translating gives CASSPAWTGGNTIYF.

The rearrangement links TRBV28 to TRBJ1-1; 10 positions agree with TRBD1. CDR1 and CDR2 from the germline V gene are MDHEN and SYDVKM. This CDR3 spans 14 amino acids. V shed 5 bases, J shed 10 bases, and the junction held 10 bases outside the gene matches. CDR3 sequence reads: CASSNPGTGVTAFF. The CDR3 DNA reads TGTGCCAGCAGTAACCCTGGGACAGGGGTGACAGCTTTCTTT. The full variable domain, with the rest looked up from reference TRBV28 and TRBJ1-1, is DVKVTQSSRYLVKRTGEKVFLECVQDMDHENMFWYRQDPGLGLRLIYFSYDVKMKEKGDIPEGYSVSREKKERFSLILESASTNQTSMYLCASSNPGTGVTAFFGQGTRLTVV.

This chain connects TRBV7-2 to TRBJ1-2; D is unresolved. The CDR3 contains 14 residues. Per the germline V gene, CDR1 is SGHTA and CDR2 is FQGNSA. The V end lost 2 bases, the J end lost 4 bases, and 11 bases lay between the germline ends. CDR3 region: CASSLSSPGYGYTF. The CDR3 DNA reads TGTGCCAGCAGCTTAAGTTCTCCGGGCTATGGCTACACCTTC.

The sample holds a few counts of this clonotype. The chain uses TRBV12-3 or TRBV12-4 and TRBJ1-5; 7 positions match TRBD1. CDR3 length equals 15 residues. After removal of 1 base from V and 7 bases from J, the junction contained 7 bases not matched to a gene. CDR3 DNA sequence: TGTGCCAGCAGTTTAGGGCAGGGGGTCGAACAGCCCCAGCATTTT. Amino acid sequence: CASSLGQGVEQPQHF.

CDR3 region: CASSLRSLSRGYTEAFF. The CDR3 DNA reads TGTGCCAGCAGCTTAAGGTCTTTATCCAGGGGATACACTGAAGCTTTCTTT. The chain links TRBV11-2 to TRBJ1-1, with D perhaps matching TRBD1 (6 bases). This CDR3 has 17 amino acids. V was shortened by 2 bases and J by 3 bases, with 19 bases between the two germline ends. Germline V gives CDR1 SGHAT, CDR2 FQNNGV.

The rearrangement joins TRBV29-1 to TRBJ2-3; weak D call: TRBD1 (6 bases). The germline CDR1 and CDR2 sequences are SQVTM and ANQGSEA. Trimming removed 7 bases at V and 5 bases at J, with 16 bases between. CDR3 size: 13 residues. The CDR3 sequence is CSASQGQGDTQYF. The CDR3 DNA is TGCAGCGCCTCGCAGGGGCAGGGAGATACGCAGTATTTT.

This clonotype was observed a handful of times. This rearrangement joins TRBV7-2 to TRBJ2-5; unclear D gene. The CDR3 loop spans 13 amino acids. Germline values: CDR1 SGHTA, CDR2 FQGNSA. Between the trimmed V and J ends, which lost 5 bases and 4 bases, there was a span of 11 bases. For the CDR3, the DNA is TGTGCCAGCAGCCCAGTCAGGATAGAGACCCAGTACTTC. Encoded protein: CASSPVRIETQYF.

This clonotype turned up a few times. The V call is TRBV29-1, the J call TRBJ2-3; 7 bases fit TRBD1. Trimming removed 6 bases from V and 4 bases from J; junction bases left unmatched: 7. Looked up from germline, CDR1 is SQVTM and CDR2 is ANQGSEA. The CDR3 loop spans 13 amino acids. This chain's CDR3 is CSVTGVWADTQYF. In nucleotides, the CDR3 is TGCAGCGTAACAGGGGTTTGGGCAGATACGCAGTATTTT.

This sequence joins TRBV7-3 and TRBJ2-2; perhaps TRBD2 as D (7 bases). The length of the CDR3 is 15 residues. Trimming cost V 5 bases and J 7 bases, with 17 bases left between them. Looked up from germline, CDR1 is SGHTA and CDR2 is FQGTGA. This chain's CDR3 is CASSPRGAEHGELFF. The CDR3 DNA sequence: TGTGCCAGCAGCCCCCGGGGGGCTGAACACGGGGAGCTGTTTTTT.

The sample holds a few counts of this clonotype. The V gene is TRBV5-6, the J gene TRBJ1-4, with D tentatively TRBD1 (5 bases). Germline-derived CDR1 and CDR2 are SGHDT and YYEEEE. V was trimmed by 1 base and J by 7 bases, leaving 14 bases between them. The CDR3 spans 15 residues. CDR3 region: CASSLHGVGGEKLFF. The CDR3, as DNA: TGTGCCAGCAGCTTGCATGGAGTGGGGGGTGAAAAACTGTTTTTT.

This clonotype came up a few times. The chain recombines TRBV5-4 with TRBJ2-5; 8 nucleotides line up with TRBD2. Trimming cost V 4 bases and J 5 bases; bases outside gene matches: 7. In germline, CDR1 is SGHNT, CDR2 YYREEE (reference sequence). This CDR3 is built from 14 residues. The CDR3 spells CASSPGGASETQYF. In DNA, the CDR3 is TGTGCCAGCAGCCCCGGGGGGGCAAGCGAGACCCAGTACTTC. The whole variable domain, filled in from reference TRBV5-4 and TRBJ2-5, reads ETGVTQSPTHLIKTRGQQVTLRCSSQSGHNTVSWYQQALGQGPQFIFQYYREEENGRGNFPPRFSGLQFPNYSSELNVNALELDDSALYLCASSPGGASETQYFGPGTRLLVL.

This clonotype was detected a few times. The rearrangement links TRBV5-1 to TRBJ2-2; no firm D call. This CDR3 contains 15 residues. V lost 4 bases and J lost 5, with 15 bases in between. CDR1 is SGHRS, CDR2 YFSETQ, per germline. The CDR3 sequence is CASSPAIGPTGELFF. Here the CDR3 DNA reads TGCGCCAGCAGCCCAGCCATTGGGCCTACCGGGGAGCTGTTTTTT.

The chain employs TRBV4-3 and TRBJ1-5; D remains ambiguous. Germline CDR1 reads LGHNA; CDR2 reads YSLEER. This CDR3 region has 13 residues. Trimming shortened V by 0 bases and J by 6 bases, and 6 bases separated the two germline ends. The CDR3 coding sequence is TGCGCCAGCAGCCAAGAAGGTGGTCAGCCCCAGCATTTT. It is translated as CASSQEGGQPQHF.

The chain links TRBV10-3 to TRBJ2-7; D might be TRBD1 or TRBD2, each matching 5 bases. The germline V and J ends were trimmed by 3 bases and 4 bases, with 13 bases remaining between them. Per germline, CDR1 ENHRY and CDR2 SYGVKD. The CDR3 has 14 residues. The CDR3 here is CAISDTGRRYEQYF. CDR3 coding DNA: TGTGCCATCAGTGATACGGGGCGTAGGTACGAGCAGTACTTC.

The chain employs TRBV20-1 and TRBJ1-2; 9 bases line up with TRBD1. Germline CDR1 DFQATT, CDR2 SNEGSKA (reference sequence). Trimming took 4 bases from V and 10 from J; bases not matched to a gene: 16. The CDR3 runs 15 residues. The CDR3 bases are TGCAGTGCTAACCCCAGGACAGGGGCTAGAGTCGACTACACCTTC. It yields the protein CSANPRTGARVDYTF.